The source of this T cell receptor (beta chain) is a study of neurological immune-mediated disorders. The table lists this clonotype with many counts. The V gene's germline CDR1 is DFQATT and CDR2 SNEGSKA (reference sequence). The ends lost 0 bases at V and 1 base at J; junction bases unmatched: 9. The CDR3 covers 18 residues. The cDNA came from 5'RACE, which used 10-nucleotide random UMIs. TCRdb used MiXCR to reprocess the 5' RACE reads, holding one entry per CDR3 protein. This table has 65,000 to 80,000 distinct CDR3 sequences, 4.5% to 6% appearing once. The chain links TRBV20-1 to TRBJ1-6; 7 bases agree with TRBD1. Material for sequencing was PBMCs. This receptor was taken from a woman in her sixties or seventies with multiple sclerosis. CDR3 nucleotides: TGCAGTGCTAGAGATTCCTCCAGGGGGGCGTCCTATAATTCACCCCTCCACTTT. It is translated as CSARDSSRGASYNSPLHF.